The clone carrying this T cell receptor beta chain was seen only a few times. The target antigen is unknown. The data originate from a study of a mutant IDH1 vaccine in newly diagnosed glioma. For the study at large: Radiotherapy alone preceded vaccination by 4-6 weeks; alternatively, vaccination started with temozolomide cycles. Earlier therapy was either radiotherapy, temozolomide, or both, and most got both.

The CDR3 consists of 15 residues. The trim removed 4 bases at V and 3 bases at J, leaving 7 bases unmatched. Germline assignment: CDR1 SGDLS and CDR2 YYNGEE. Indicated time point: week 23, last vaccination. What each vaccine dose contained was 300 ug of mutant IDH1 20-mer peptide, accompanied by topical imiquimod. Measured with immunoSEQ multiplex PCR; TCRdb has only the in-frame clones, and not every one. Of about 54,000 clones in the sample, about 87% were seen once. The sample consisted of PBMCs, taken from a glioma patient whose treatment included an IDH1 peptide vaccine. The origin of this receptor is a man between 35 and 55 years old with glioma. The chain couples TRBV9 to TRBJ1-3, with 7 bases aligning to TRBD1. This chain's CDR3 is CASSLKGGFGNTIYF. The CDR3 bases are TGTGCCAGCAGCCTAAAAGGGGGCTTTGGAAACACCATATATTTT.